This TCR beta chain was sequenced in a study of metastatic and nonmetastatic thyroid tumors. Study-wide context: Both malignant and benign thyroid patients supplied peripheral blood and tumor or nodule tissue samples, across which the repertoires of these patients were then compared. General study results and limits: Benign nodules reportedly had significantly lower TCR beta diversity than malignant thyroid tumors in blood and tumor.

The sample holds one count of this clone. Its antigen is unidentified. Patients had received no treatment of any kind before thyroid surgery. The authors' processing: Clinicopathological groups differed in CDR3, with these differences serving to build a distant-metastasis classifier for papillary thyroid cancer. TCRdb re-clonotyped the PCR reads through MiXCR. TCRdb's processing, not the authors' own work, is the source of the V and J calls. Here the sample spans around 23,000 clones, roughly 20% being singletons. Trimming stripped 5 bases from V and 2 bases from J, with 16 bases between. The CDR3 runs to 15 residues. Germline V lookup: CDR1 GTSNPN, CDR2 SVGIG (reference sequence).

This sequence was found in a male donor with papillary thyroid cancer or a benign thyroid nodule (not recorded which). Some clones in this sample may be carry-over from other donors' samples. J is TRBJ1-3 and V is TRBV30; D possibly corresponds to TRBD1 (5 bases). The sequenced sample was blood. The DNA of the CDR3 is TGTGCCTGGGGCCGTCGGGGGAGCACTGGAAACACCATATATTTT. Translating gives CAWGRRGSTGNTIYF. The variable domain in full, with the rest retrieved from reference TRBV30 and TRBJ1-3, is SQTIHQWPATLVQPVGSPLSLECTVEGTSNPNLYWYRQAAGRGLQLLFYSVGIGQISSEVPQNLSASRPQDRQFILSSKKLLLSDSGFYLCAWGRRGSTGNTIYFGEGSWLTVV.